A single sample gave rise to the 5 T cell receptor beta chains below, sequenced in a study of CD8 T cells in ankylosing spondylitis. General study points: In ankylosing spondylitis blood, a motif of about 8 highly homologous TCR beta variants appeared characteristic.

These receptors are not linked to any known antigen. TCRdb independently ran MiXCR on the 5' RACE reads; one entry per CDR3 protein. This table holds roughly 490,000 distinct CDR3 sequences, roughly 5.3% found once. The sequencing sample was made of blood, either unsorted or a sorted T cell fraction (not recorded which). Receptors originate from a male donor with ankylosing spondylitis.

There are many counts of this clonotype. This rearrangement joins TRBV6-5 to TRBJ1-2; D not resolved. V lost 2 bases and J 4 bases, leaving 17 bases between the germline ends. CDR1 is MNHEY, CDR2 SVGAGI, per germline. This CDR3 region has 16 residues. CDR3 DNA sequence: TGTGCCAGCAGTTACCCCCCGGGTGCACCGTCCTATGGCTACACCTTC. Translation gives CASSYPPGAPSYGYTF.

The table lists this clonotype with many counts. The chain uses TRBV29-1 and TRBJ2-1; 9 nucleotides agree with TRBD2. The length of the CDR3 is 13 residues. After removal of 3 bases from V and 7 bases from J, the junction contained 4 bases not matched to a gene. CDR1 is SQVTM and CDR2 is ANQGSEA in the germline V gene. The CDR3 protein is CSVDAGGGNEQFF. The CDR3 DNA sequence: TGCAGCGTTGATGCGGGAGGGGGAAATGAGCAGTTCTTC.

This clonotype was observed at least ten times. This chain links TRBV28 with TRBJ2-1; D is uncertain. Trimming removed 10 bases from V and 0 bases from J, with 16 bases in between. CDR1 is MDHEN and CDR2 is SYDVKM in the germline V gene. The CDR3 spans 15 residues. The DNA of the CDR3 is TGTGCCACCGGCCCCGGGCGTAGCTCCTACAATGAGCAGTTCTTC. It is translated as CATGPGRSSYNEQFF.

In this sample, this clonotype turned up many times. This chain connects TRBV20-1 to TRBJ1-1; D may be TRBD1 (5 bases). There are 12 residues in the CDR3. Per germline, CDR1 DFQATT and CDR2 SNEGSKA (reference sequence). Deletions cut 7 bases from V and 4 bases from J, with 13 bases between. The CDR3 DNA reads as TGCAGTGTCTCCGGGGGGGGCACTGAAGCTTTCTTT. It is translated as CSVSGGGTEAFF.

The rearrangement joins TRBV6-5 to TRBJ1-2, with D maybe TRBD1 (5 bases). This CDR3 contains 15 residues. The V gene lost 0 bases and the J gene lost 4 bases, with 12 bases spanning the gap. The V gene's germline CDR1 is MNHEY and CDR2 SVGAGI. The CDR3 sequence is CASSYSRTNFYGYTF. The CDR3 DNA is TGTGCCAGCAGTTACTCGAGGACAAACTTCTATGGCTACACCTTC.